This TCR beta chain was observed in a study of T cell changes during pregnancy in multiple sclerosis. Measured with immunoSEQ multiplex PCR; TCRdb has only the in-frame clones, and not every one. The table lists over 40,000 clones, 92% of them singletons. Sequencing used CD4+ T cells from peripheral blood mononuclear cells, obtained in the second trimester of pregnancy. This TCR was sampled from a female donor with multiple sclerosis, enrolled in a pregnancy study.

For the CDR3, the DNA is TGTGCCAGCAGCCGGACTAGCGGGCAAGAGACCCAGTACTTC. As protein: CASSRTSGQETQYF. The genes are TRBV9 and TRBJ2-5; 11 bases fit TRBD2. This CDR3 spans 14 amino acids. Germline values: CDR1 SGDLS, CDR2 YYNGEE. V gave up 4 bases and J gave up 2 bases; unmatched junction bases: 1.